This T cell receptor (beta chain) came from a study of beta chain features in type 1 diabetes. The isolated RNA, all of it, was reverse transcribed, so expressed TCRB transcripts were what got sequenced. The method was immunoSEQ multiplex PCR; TCRdb's version includes in-frame clones alone and lacks a portion of them. The table records about 180,000 clones, 13% of them present only once. Trimming removed 1 base from V and 1 base from J; junction bases left unmatched: 3. Germline assignment: CDR1 SGHVS and CDR2 FNYEAQ. This CDR3 is built from 16 residues. Material: central memory CD4+ T cells from blood. V and J are TRBV7-6 and TRBJ2-5; 10 bases agree with TRBD2. The receptor comes from a woman between 18 and 29 years old in good health. The CDR3 spells CASSLGRTSGQETQYF. The DNA for the CDR3 is TGTGCCAGCAGCTTAGGACGGACTAGCGGCCAAGAGACCCAGTACTTC.